The 2 T cell receptor beta chains given below trace back to one sample, sequenced in a study of T cell responses to AZD1222 COVID-19 vaccine. TCRdb keeps only in-frame clones here, not all; method: immunoSEQ multiplex PCR. The data show 100,000 to 150,000 clones, around 84% seen once. The sample consisted of peripheral blood, taken on day 0 of AZD1222 vaccination. The receptor set was obtained from an adult in good health.

V gene TRBV6-2 or TRBV6-3 combines with J gene TRBJ2-1, with D possibly being TRBD2 (5 bases). The ends were cut back, 0 bases at V and 8 bases at J, with 14 bases in the middle. CDR1 and CDR2 (germline): MNHEY, SVGEGT. The CDR3 is 15 amino acids. CDR3 nucleotide sequence: TGTGCCAGCAGTTACTCGGCTAGCCGGACGGATGAGCAGTTCTTC. Its translation is CASSYSASRTDEQFF.

This chain links TRBV19 with TRBJ1-2, with D maybe TRBD1 (5 bases). The CDR3 has 13 amino acids. V dropped 6 bases and J dropped 5 bases, with 13 bases sitting between them. The germline V gene encodes CDR1 LNHDA and CDR2 SQIVND (reference sequence). CDR3 sequence: CASSSTQGYGYTF. The CDR3 DNA reads TGTGCCAGTAGCAGCACTCAGGGTTATGGCTACACCTTC.